Below are 8 T cell receptor beta chains sequenced from a single sample in a study of OX40 agonist ivuxolimab in advanced cancers. The method was immunoSEQ multiplex PCR; TCRdb's version includes in-frame clones alone and lacks a portion of them. The sample contains around 62,000 clones, around 81% of which appear only once. The sequencing here drew on CD4+ or CD8+ T cells sorted from blood, taken in a trial of the OX40 agonist ivuxolimab. These TCRs come from an adult with an advanced solid tumor such as melanoma, head and neck, liver or kidney cancer.

The V gene is TRBV7-2, the J gene TRBJ2-4; TRBD1 is a possible D gene (5 bases). CDR3 length equals 14 residues. Between the trimmed V and J ends, which lost 3 bases and 9 bases, there was a span of 15 bases. Germline CDR1 and CDR2: SGHTA and FQGNSA. Written as DNA, the CDR3 is TGTGCCAGCAGCTTCGACAGTAACTTGGGCATTCAGTACTTC. Its protein is CASSFDSNLGIQYF.

The gene calls are TRBV5-1 and TRBJ2-5; TRBD2 matches 13 bases. Trimming cost V 4 bases and J 4 bases; bases outside gene matches: 10. The CDR3 covers 17 residues. Germline lookup yields CDR1 SGHRS and CDR2 YFSETQ. The CDR3 region is CASSRTSGGATGETQYF. The CDR3 DNA is TGCGCCAGCAGCCGGACTAGCGGGGGTGCGACGGGAGAGACCCAGTACTTC. The complete variable domain, with remaining parts taken from reference TRBV5-1 and TRBJ2-5, reads KAGVTQTPRYLIKTRGQQVTLSCSPISGHRSVSWYQQTPGQGLQFLFEYFSETQRNKGNFPGRFSGRQFSNSRSEMNVSTLELGDSALYLCASSRTSGGATGETQYFGPGTRLLVL.

The CDR3 region is CASSHETTGINEKLFF. CDR3 coding DNA: TGTGCCAGCAGCCACGAGACGACAGGAATTAATGAAAAACTGTTTTTT. The J gene is TRBJ1-4, the V gene TRBV5-5; a possible D gene is TRBD1 (6 bases). This CDR3 is built from 16 residues. The V gene's germline CDR1 is SGHKS and CDR2 YYEKEE (reference sequence). The ends were cut back, 4 bases at V and 4 bases at J, with 17 bases in the middle.

The chain uses TRBV19 and TRBJ1-1; TRBD1 agrees at 10 bases. Losses at the gene ends were 5 bases for V and 2 bases for J; bases not matched to a gene: 8. The CDR3 consists of 16 residues. Germline V gives CDR1 LNHDA, CDR2 SQIVND (reference sequence). The CDR3, as DNA: TGTGCCAGTAGTCTATTCAGGACAGGGGGAAACACTGAAGCTTTCTTT. Translated: CASSLFRTGGNTEAFF.

V gene TRBV10-3 combines with J gene TRBJ2-7; D may be TRBD1 (5 bases). Trimming left V 3 bases short and J 3 bases short, with 12 bases between. Germline CDR1 reads ENHRY; CDR2 reads SYGVKD. CDR3 length: 14 amino acids. In nucleotides, the CDR3 is TGTGCCATCAGTGATCGGCAGGGCAGCTACGAGCAGTACTTC. This codes for CAISDRQGSYEQYF.

This clone has just a few counts. The chain recombines TRBV5-6 with TRBJ2-2; either TRBD1 or TRBD2 may supply D (6 bases each). Germline values: CDR1 SGHDT, CDR2 YYEEEE. The length of the CDR3 is 17 residues. The ends were cut back, 5 bases at V and 4 bases at J, with 21 bases in the middle. In DNA, the CDR3 is TGTGCCAGCAGTTCTCGCGGAGGGGGGTGGACCACCGGGGAGCTGTTTTTT. Encoded protein: CASSSRGGGWTTGELFF.

V gene TRBV6-1 combines with J gene TRBJ1-1, with D perhaps TRBD1 (5 bases). The CDR3 sequence is 13 residues long. V lost 10 bases and J 2 bases, leaving 14 bases between the germline ends. Germline lookup yields CDR1 MNHNS and CDR2 SASEGT. The CDR3 nucleotides read TGTGCCATCTCACCGGGACCCAACACTGAAGCTTTCTTT. Translation gives CAISPGPNTEAFF.

This clone was counted only a few times. The chain has TRBV14 and TRBJ1-6, with D unresolved. V shed 2 bases and J shed 10 bases, with 9 bases lying between them. This CDR3 spans 13 amino acids. Germline values: CDR1 SGHDN, CDR2 FVKESK. In DNA, the CDR3 is TGTGCCAGCAGCCAACTCAAGGAGTCACCCCTCCACTTT. Protein sequence: CASSQLKESPLHF.